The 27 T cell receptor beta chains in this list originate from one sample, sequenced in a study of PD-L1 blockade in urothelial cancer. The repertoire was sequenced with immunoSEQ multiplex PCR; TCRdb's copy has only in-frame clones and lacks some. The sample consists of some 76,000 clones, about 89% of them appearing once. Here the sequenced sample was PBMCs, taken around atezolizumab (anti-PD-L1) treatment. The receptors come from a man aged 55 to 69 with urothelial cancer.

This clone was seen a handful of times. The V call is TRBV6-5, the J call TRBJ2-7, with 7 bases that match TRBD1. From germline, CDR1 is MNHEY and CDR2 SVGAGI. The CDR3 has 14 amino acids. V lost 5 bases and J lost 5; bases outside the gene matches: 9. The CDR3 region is CASSRAGTADEQYF. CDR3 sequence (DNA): TGTGCCAGCAGTCGGGCCGGGACAGCCGACGAGCAGTACTTC.

CDR3 in amino acids: CASSLELAGADTQYF. In DNA form, the CDR3 reads TGCGCCAGCAGCCTCGAACTAGCGGGGGCAGATACGCAGTATTTT. The J gene is TRBJ2-3, the V gene TRBV4-1; TRBD2 matches at 11 bases. Germline CDR1 reads MGHRA; CDR2 reads YSYEKL. The CDR3 spans 15 residues. The V and J ends lost 4 bases and 4 bases, in that order; junction bases with no gene match: 4.

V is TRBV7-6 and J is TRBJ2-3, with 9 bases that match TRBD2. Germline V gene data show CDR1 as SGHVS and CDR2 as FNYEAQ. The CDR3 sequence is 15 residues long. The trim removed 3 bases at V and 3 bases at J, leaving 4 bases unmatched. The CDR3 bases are TGTGCCAGCAGCTTGACGACTAGCGGTACAGATACGCAGTATTTT. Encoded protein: CASSLTTSGTDTQYF.

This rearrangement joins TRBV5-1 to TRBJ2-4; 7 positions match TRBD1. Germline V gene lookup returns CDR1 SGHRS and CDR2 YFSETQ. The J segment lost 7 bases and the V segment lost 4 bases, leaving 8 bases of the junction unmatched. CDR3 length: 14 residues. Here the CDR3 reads CASSKSGTVNIQYF. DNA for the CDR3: TGCGCCAGCAGCAAATCCGGGACAGTGAACATTCAGTACTTC. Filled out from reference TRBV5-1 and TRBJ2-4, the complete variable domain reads KAGVTQTPRYLIKTRGQQVTLSCSPISGHRSVSWYQQTPGQGLQFLFEYFSETQRNKGNFPGRFSGRQFSNSRSEMNVSTLELGDSALYLCASSKSGTVNIQYFGAGTRLSVL.

In DNA, the CDR3 is TGTGCCAGCAGCTCTCCGAGGCGTAGAACGAACACCGGGGAGCTGTTTTTT. It translates to CASSSPRRRTNTGELFF. This chain connects TRBV7-9 to TRBJ2-2, with no clear D. The CDR3 covers 17 residues. The germline V gene has CDR1 SEHNR and CDR2 FQNEAQ (reference sequence). Trimming stripped 4 bases from V and 0 bases from J, with 15 bases between. Full variable domain (rest looked up from reference TRBV7-9 and TRBJ2-2): DTGVSQNPRHKITKRGQNVTFRCDPISEHNRLYWYRQTLGQGPEFLTYFQNEAQLEKSRLLSDRFSAERPKGSFSTLEIQRTEQGDSAMYLCASSSPRRRTNTGELFFGEGSRLTVL.

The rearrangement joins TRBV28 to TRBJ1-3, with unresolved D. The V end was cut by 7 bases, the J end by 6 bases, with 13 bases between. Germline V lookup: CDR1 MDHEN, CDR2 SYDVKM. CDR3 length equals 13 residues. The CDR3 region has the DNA TGTGCCAGCAATAGCCGTCAAGTAAACACCATATATTTT. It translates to CASNSRQVNTIYF.

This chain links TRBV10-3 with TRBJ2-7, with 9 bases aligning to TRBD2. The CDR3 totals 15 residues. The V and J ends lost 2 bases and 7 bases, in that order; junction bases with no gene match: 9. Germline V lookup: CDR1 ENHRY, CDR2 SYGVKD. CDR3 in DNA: TGTGCCATCAGTGAGGTCGCTAGCGGGAAAAGTGAGCAGTACTTC. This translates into CAISEVASGKSEQYF.

This CDR3 reads CASTLVHEQFF. DNA of the CDR3: TGTGCCAGCACCCTTGTCCATGAGCAGTTCTTC. J is TRBJ2-1 and V is TRBV2; D remains ambiguous. V was cut by 7 bases and J by 8 bases, with 9 bases left in between. The CDR3 extends over 11 amino acids. Germline values: CDR1 SNHLY, CDR2 FYNNEI.

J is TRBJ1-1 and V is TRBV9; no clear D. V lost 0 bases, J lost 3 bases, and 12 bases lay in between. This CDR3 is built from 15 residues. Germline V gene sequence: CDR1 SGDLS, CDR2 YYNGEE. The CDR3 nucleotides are TGTGCCAGCAGCGTAGGCAGGACTTACGACACTGAAGCTTTCTTT. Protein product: CASSVGRTYDTEAFF.

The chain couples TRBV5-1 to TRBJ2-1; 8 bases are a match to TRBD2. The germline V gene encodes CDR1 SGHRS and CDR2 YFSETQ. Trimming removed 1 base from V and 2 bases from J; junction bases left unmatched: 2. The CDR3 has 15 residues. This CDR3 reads CASSLTSGTYNEQFF. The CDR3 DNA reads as TGCGCCAGCAGCTTGACTAGCGGAACCTACAATGAGCAGTTCTTC. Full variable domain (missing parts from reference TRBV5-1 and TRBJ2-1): KAGVTQTPRYLIKTRGQQVTLSCSPISGHRSVSWYQQTPGQGLQFLFEYFSETQRNKGNFPGRFSGRQFSNSRSEMNVSTLELGDSALYLCASSLTSGTYNEQFFGPGTRLTVL.

CDR3 loop: CASSPPAGSYEQYF. In nucleotides, the CDR3 is TGTGCCAGCTCACCTCCGGCGGGCTCCTACGAGCAGTACTTC. The chain is built from TRBV18 and TRBJ2-7; D may be TRBD2 (5 bases). The CDR3 runs to 14 residues. The germline CDR1 and CDR2 sequences are KGHSH and LQKENI. With 3 bases removed from V and 0 bases from J, the gap between germline ends came to 9 bases.

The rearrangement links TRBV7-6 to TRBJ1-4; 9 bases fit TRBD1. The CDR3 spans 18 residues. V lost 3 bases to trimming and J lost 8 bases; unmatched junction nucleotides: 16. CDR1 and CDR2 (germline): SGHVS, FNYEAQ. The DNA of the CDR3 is TGTGCCAGCAGCTTCTATAACCGGGACAGGGTTTTTCAGGAAAAACTGTTTTTT. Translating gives CASSFYNRDRVFQEKLFF.

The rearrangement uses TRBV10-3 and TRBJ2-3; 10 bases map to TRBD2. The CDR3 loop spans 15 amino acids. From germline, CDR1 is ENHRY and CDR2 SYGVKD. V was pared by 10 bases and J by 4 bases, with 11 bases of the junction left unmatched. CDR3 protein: CATLAGGTQADTQYF. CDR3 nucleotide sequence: TGTGCCACTTTAGCGGGGGGCACCCAGGCAGATACGCAGTATTTT.

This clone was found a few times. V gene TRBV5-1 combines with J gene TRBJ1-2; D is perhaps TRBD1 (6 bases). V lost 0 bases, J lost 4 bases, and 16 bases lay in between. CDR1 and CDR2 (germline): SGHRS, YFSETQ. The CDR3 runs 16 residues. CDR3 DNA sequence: TGCGCCAGCAGCTTGGCCGACAGGCAACACGGCTATGGCTACACCTTC. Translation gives CASSLADRQHGYGYTF.

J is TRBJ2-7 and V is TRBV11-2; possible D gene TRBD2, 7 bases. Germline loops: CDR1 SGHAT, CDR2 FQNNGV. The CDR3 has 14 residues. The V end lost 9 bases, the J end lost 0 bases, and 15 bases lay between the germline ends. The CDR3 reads CASQRDKNSYEQYF. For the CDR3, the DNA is TGTGCCAGTCAGCGGGACAAAAACTCCTACGAGCAGTACTTC.

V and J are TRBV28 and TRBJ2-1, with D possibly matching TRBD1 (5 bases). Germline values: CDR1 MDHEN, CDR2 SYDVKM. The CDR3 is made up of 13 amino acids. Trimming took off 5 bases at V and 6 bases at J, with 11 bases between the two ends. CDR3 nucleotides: TGTGCCAGCAGTCAGGGAATCTCCAATGAGCAGTTCTTC. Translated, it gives CASSQGISNEQFF.

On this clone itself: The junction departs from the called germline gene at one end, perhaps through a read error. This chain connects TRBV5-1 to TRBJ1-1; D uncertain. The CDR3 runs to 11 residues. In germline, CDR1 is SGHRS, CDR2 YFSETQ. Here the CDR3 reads CASSSLRGLLF. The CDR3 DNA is TGCGCCAGCAGCTCTCTCCGAGGGTTGCTATTT.

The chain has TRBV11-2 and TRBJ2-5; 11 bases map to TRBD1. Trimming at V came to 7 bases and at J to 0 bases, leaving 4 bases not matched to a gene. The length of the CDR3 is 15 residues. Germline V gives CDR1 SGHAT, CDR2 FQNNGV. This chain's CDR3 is CASTRTGGHQETQYF. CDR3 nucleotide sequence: TGTGCCAGCACTAGGACAGGGGGCCACCAAGAGACCCAGTACTTC.

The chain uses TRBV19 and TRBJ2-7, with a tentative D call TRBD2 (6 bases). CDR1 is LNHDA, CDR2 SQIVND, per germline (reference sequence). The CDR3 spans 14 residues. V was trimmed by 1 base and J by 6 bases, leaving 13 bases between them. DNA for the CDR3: TGTGCCAGTAGTATAGGATCGGGGGACTCCGAGCAGTACTTC. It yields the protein CASSIGSGDSEQYF.

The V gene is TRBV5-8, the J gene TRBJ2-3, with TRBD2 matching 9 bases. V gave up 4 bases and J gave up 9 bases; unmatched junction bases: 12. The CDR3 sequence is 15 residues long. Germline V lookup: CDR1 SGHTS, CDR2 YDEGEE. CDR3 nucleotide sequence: TGTGCCAGCAGCCTCGGCGCTAGCGGGGCCCAAACGCAGTATTTT. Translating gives CASSLGASGAQTQYF. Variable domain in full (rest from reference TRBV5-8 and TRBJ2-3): EAGVTQSPTHLIKTRGQQATLRCSPISGHTSVYWYQQALGLGLQFLLWYDEGEERNRGNFPPRFSGRQFPNYSSELNVNALELEDSALYLCASSLGASGAQTQYFGPGTRLTVL.

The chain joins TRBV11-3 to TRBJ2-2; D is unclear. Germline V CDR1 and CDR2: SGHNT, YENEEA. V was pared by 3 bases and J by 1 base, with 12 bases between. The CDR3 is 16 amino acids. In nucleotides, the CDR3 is TGTGCCAGCAGCTTCGCCCAGACTGTGAACACCGGGGAGCTGTTTTTT. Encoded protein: CASSFAQTVNTGELFF.

CDR3 coding DNA: TGTGCCAGCACCTCTCGGGGGGCGCGAACTGAAGCTTTCTTT. It codes for CASTSRGARTEAFF. The V gene is TRBV2, the J gene TRBJ1-1, with D perhaps matching TRBD1 (6 bases). This CDR3 is 14 amino acids long. Germline assignment: CDR1 SNHLY and CDR2 FYNNEI. Trimming took off 7 bases at V and 5 bases at J, with 17 bases between the two ends. Complete variable domain (other parts from reference TRBV2 and TRBJ1-1): EPEVTQTPSHQVTQMGQEVILRCVPISNHLYFYWYRQILGQKVEFLVSFYNNEISEKSEIFDDQFSVERPDGSNFTLKIRSTKLEDSAMYFCASTSRGARTEAFFGQGTRLTVV.

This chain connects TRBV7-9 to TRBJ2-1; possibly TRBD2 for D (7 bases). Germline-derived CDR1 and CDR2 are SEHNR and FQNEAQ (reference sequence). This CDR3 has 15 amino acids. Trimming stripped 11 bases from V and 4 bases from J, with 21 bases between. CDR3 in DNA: TGTGCCTCCACGGGGGGCGGGGCCTCTTACAATGAGCAGTTCTTC. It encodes CASTGGGASYNEQFF. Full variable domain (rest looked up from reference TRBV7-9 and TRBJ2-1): DTGVSQNPRHKITKRGQNVTFRCDPISEHNRLYWYRQTLGQGPEFLTYFQNEAQLEKSRLLSDRFSAERPKGSFSTLEIQRTEQGDSAMYLCASTGGGASYNEQFFGPGTRLTVL.

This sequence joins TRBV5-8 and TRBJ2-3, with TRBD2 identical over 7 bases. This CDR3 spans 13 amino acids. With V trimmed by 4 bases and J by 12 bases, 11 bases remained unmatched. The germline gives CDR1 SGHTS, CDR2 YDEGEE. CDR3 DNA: TGTGCCAGCAGCACGGGGGGACCAAGGGGTCAGTATTTT. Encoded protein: CASSTGGPRGQYF.

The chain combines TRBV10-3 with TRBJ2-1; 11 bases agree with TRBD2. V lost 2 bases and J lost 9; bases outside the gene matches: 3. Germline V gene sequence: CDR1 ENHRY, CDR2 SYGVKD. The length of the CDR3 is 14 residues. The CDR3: CAISELGLAVEQFF. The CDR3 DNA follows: TGTGCCATCAGTGAGCTGGGACTAGCGGTTGAGCAGTTCTTC.

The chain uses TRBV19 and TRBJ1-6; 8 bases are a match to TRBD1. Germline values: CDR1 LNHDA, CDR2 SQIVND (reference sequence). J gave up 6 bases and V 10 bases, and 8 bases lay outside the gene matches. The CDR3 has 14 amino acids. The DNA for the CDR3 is TGTGCCACCACCCCCAGGGGGCTTAATTCACCCCTCCACTTT. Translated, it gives CATTPRGLNSPLHF.

CDR3 sequence (DNA): TGCGCCAGCAGCCGGGACAGGGTAGACGAGCAGTACTTC. Translating gives CASSRDRVDEQYF. The chain uses TRBV4-1 and TRBJ2-7; 9 bases are a match to TRBD1. Germline lookup yields CDR1 MGHRA and CDR2 YSYEKL. Losses at the gene ends were 4 bases for V and 5 bases for J; bases not matched to a gene: 3. This CDR3 spans 13 amino acids.